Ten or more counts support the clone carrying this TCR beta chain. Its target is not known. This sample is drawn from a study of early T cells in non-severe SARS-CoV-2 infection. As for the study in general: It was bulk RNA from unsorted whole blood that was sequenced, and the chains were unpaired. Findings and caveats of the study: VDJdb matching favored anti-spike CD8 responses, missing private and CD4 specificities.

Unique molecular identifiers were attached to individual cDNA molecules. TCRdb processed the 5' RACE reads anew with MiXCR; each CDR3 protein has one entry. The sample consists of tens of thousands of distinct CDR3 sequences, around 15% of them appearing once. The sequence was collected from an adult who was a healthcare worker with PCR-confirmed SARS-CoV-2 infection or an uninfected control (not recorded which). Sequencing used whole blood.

The CDR3 loop reads CASSQDGGLNTEAFF. The CDR3 DNA reads TGCGCCAGCAGCCAAGATGGCGGGCTGAACACTGAAGCTTTCTTT. V usage is TRBV4-3 and J usage is TRBJ1-1; D is unclear. This CDR3 has 15 amino acids. The V gene lost 0 bases and the J gene lost 0 bases, with 8 bases spanning the gap. Germline V gene sequence: CDR1 LGHNA, CDR2 YSLEER.